This entry features one T cell receptor beta chain sequence. Its antigen is not known. CDR1 is SQVTM and CDR2 is ANQGSEA in the germline V gene. This CDR3 comprises 15 residues. Trimming pared 0 bases from V and 8 bases from J, leaving 16 bases between. The source of the sample is a study of cytomegalovirus exposure and HLA in healthy donors. About the research overall: Per a later analysis, the 666 first-cohort and some 110 validation repertoires shared one platform. General study results and limits: Usually a TCR sequence was rare, but some public TCRs were found in many donors. The listing of approximately 160 TCR beta chains classed them as cytomegalovirus-associated.

Clones were sequenced by immunoSEQ multiplex PCR, and TCRdb holds only the in-frame ones, with some missing. This sample carries some 120,000 clones, roughly 90% of them seen once, and the ten largest clones take approximately 1.5%. The receptor was isolated from a young man in good health and CMV-seronegative. The rearrangement joins TRBV29-1 to TRBJ1-4; D remains ambiguous. Sequencing was done on a sample of PBMCs. This CDR3 is CSVEDPETRGEKLFF. Written as DNA, the CDR3 is TGCAGCGTTGAAGATCCTGAGACCCGAGGGGAAAAACTGTTTTTT.